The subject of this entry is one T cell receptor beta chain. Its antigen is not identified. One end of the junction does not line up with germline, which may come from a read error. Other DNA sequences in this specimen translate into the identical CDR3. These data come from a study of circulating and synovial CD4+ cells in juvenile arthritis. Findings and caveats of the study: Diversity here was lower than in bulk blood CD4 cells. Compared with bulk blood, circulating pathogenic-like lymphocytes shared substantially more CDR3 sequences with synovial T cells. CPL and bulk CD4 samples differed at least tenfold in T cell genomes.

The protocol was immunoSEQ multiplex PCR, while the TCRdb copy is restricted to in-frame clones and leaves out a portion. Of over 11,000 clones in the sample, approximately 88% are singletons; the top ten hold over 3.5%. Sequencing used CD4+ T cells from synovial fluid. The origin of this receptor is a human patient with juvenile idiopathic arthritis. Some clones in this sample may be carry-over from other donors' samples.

CDR3 region: CASTPWPGRQSSYNSPLHF. The DNA of the CDR3 is TGTGCCAGTACTCCCTGGCCAGGGCGACAGAGCTCCTATAATTCCCCCCTCCACTTT. This chain connects TRBV19 to TRBJ1-6, with D possibly matching TRBD1 (5 bases). This CDR3 has 19 residues. Germline lookup yields CDR1 LNHDA and CDR2 SQIVND (reference sequence).